This TCR beta chain came from a study of blood T cell repertoires in COVID-19. Overall study: The United States, Italy and Spain supplied acute and convalescent COVID-19 samples. Sources were T cells, B-cell-depleted T cells, or PBMCs; the material itself was cDNA or gDNA.

In the authors' methods: Cell counts per sample came from amplifying reference gene primers. Clones were sequenced by immunoSEQ multiplex PCR, and TCRdb holds only the in-frame ones, with some missing. V and J calls and clone size are given by that table; D and trimming were obtained from the DNA. This table has a few hundred thousand clones, more than 65% appearing once. Germline lookup yields CDR1 SGHVS and CDR2 FQNEAQ. The CDR3 extends over 17 amino acids. V was clipped by 5 bases and J by 2 bases; unmatched bases: 14. Sequenced material: peripheral blood. The chain links TRBV7-8 to TRBJ2-5; TRBD1 matches at 7 bases. The source is a woman aged 55-69 years with acute or convalescent COVID-19. The CDR3 coding sequence is TGTGCCAGCAGCCCAGACAGGGCCCCAAAAAAACAAGAGACCCAGTACTTC. Translated: CASSPDRAPKKQETQYF. Full variable domain (missing parts from reference TRBV7-8 and TRBJ2-5): GAGVSQSPRYKVAKRGQDVALRCDPISGHVSLFWYQQALGQGPEFLTYFQNEAQLDKSGLPSDRFFAERPEGSVSTLKIQRTQQEDSAVYLCASSPDRAPKKQETQYFGPGTRLLVL.